These T cell receptor beta chains were read from a single sample in a study of monozygotic twins with inflammatory bowel disease. TCRdb re-called the 5' RACE reads; one entry per CDR3 protein, DNA not given. The sample totals roughly 150,000 distinct CDR3 sequences; its top ten clones hold around 1.2%. Sequenced material: blood. Receptors were obtained from a human donor with ulcerative colitis or Crohn's disease, or a healthy co-twin of an affected twin (not recorded which). The CDR3 runs from the conserved cysteine through the conserved F or W.

V	J	CDR3
TRBV2	TRBJ2-7	CASSVTFSSYEQYF
TRBV7-2	TRBJ2-5	CASSLANPGTSGIETQYF
TRBV6-2/TRBV6-3	TRBJ2-3	CASRIGQGGDTQYF
TRBV11-2	TRBJ2-5	CASSSGPRTETQYF
TRBV24-1	TRBJ2-2	CATSDRGTGELFF
TRBV20-1	TRBJ2-3	CSALIPWETDTQYF
TRBV11-3	TRBJ2-5	CASSPRDRNYQETQDF
TRBV20-1	TRBJ2-7	CSAPPISYEQYF
TRBV11-2	TRBJ1-2	CASSLTDQDRGPGGYTF
TRBV19	TRBJ1-4	CASSTGVATNEKLFF
TRBV18	TRBJ2-1	CASSRGWAAISYNEQFF
TRBV7-2	TRBJ2-5	CASSLGGGLGLETQYF
TRBV3-1	TRBJ2-6	CASRQTGTGAHVLTF
TRBV4-2	TRBJ2-2	CASSHAGPNTGELFF
TRBV5-1	TRBJ2-7	CASSLGTSGTLSYEQYF
TRBV4-1	TRBJ2-3	CASSQFPATSGSTDTQYF
TRBV6-2/TRBV6-3	TRBJ1-5	CASSFTGIHQPQHF
TRBV7-2	TRBJ2-3	CASSLAGTITDTQYF
TRBV29-1	TRBJ2-1	CSVGKGSFSYNEQFF
TRBV18	TRBJ2-7	CASSIGVYEQYF
TRBV27	TRBJ1-5	CASSSREGRGNQPQHF
TRBV6-2/TRBV6-3	TRBJ1-6	CASRTGTRNSPLHF
TRBV20-1	TRBJ1-5	CSASPRSPGPQHF
TRBV27	TRBJ1-2	CASSRGARTGYGYTF
TRBV5-6	TRBJ1-1	CASSFAGGWNTEAFF
TRBV7-2	TRBJ1-1	CASSWTPGARTEAFF
TRBV5-1	TRBJ1-2	CASSVGGYGYTF
TRBV4-3	TRBJ2-3	CASSQSPTSLGTDTQYF
TRBV4-1	TRBJ2-1	CASSQLSGSFSYNEQFF
TRBV10-3	TRBJ2-5	CAISEASGGQETQYF
TRBV12-3/TRBV12-4	TRBJ1-5	CASSNYRSSAWSNSNQPQHF
TRBV7-2	TRBJ2-3	CASSLERRTDTQYF
TRBV12-3/TRBV12-4	TRBJ2-1	CASSYYTGTGFSYNEQFF
TRBV5-1	TRBJ2-2	CASSSSISGLANTGELFF
TRBV19	TRBJ2-1	CASSIVGGGEQFF
TRBV6-1	TRBJ1-1	CASSERTGNTEAFF
TRBV5-4	TRBJ1-5	CASSFYWDRGRTSNQPQHF
TRBV21-1	TRBJ2-7	CASSKETSRPYEQYF
TRBV12-3/TRBV12-4	TRBJ1-2	CASSLGSTADGYTF
TRBV5-6	TRBJ2-1	CASSQMTSRNEQFF
TRBV3-1	TRBJ1-2	CASSRDLRGYTF
TRBV2	TRBJ2-1	CASSVAGAYGGEQFF
TRBV9	TRBJ2-3	CASSVEIATDTQYF
TRBV6-5	TRBJ2-2	CASSLTGGIGELFF
TRBV5-1	TRBJ2-3	CASSPPLAGLTDTQYF
TRBV4-1	TRBJ1-5	CASSQQDRVTQPQHF
TRBV5-6	TRBJ1-1	CASSFPGENTEAFF
TRBV12-3/TRBV12-4	TRBJ2-1	CASSLGSGRASYNEQFF
TRBV9	TRBJ1-1	CASSPPRGATEAFF
TRBV5-1	TRBJ1-5	CASSLEGWQPQHF
TRBV18	TRBJ2-1	CASSPQTTNEQFF
TRBV28	TRBJ2-3	CASRRTYSGRAWWTDTQYF
TRBV5-6	TRBJ1-4	CASSLAQEKLFF
TRBV19	TRBJ2-5	CASSIEVAGLKETQYF
TRBV5-1	TRBJ2-2	CASSSLGRNTGELFF
TRBV28	TRBJ2-7	CASSLRGPSYEQYF
TRBV19	TRBJ1-5	CASSIPGDQPQHF
TRBV11-2	TRBJ1-1	CASSFRRGDPLEAFF
TRBV29-1	TRBJ2-7	CSGGPQTYEQYF